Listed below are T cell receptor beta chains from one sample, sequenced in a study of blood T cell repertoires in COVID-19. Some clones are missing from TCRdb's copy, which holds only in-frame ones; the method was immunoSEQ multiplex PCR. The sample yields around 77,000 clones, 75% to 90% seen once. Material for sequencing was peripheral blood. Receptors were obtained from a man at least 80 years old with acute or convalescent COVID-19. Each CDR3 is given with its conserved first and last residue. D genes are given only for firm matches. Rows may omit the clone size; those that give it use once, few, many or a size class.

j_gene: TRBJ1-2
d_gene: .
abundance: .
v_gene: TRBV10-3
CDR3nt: TGTGCCATCAGTCCCCGGGAGAACTATGGCTACACCTTC
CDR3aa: CAISPRENYGYTF

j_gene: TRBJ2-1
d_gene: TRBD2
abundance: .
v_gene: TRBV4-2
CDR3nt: TGTGCCAGCAGCCAAGATGCTAGCGGGCCCTACAATGAGCAGTTCTTC
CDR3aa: CASSQDASGPYNEQFF

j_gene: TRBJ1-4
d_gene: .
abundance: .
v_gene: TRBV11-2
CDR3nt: TGTGCCAGCAGCTTAGAGAGGAGGTTTGCAACTAATGAAAAACTGTTTTTT
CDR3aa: CASSLERRFATNEKLFF

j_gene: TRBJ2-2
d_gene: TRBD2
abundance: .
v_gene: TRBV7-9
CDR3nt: TGTGCCAGCTCACTACGGGGGGTCGGGGAGCTGTTTTTT
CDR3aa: CASSLRGVGELFF

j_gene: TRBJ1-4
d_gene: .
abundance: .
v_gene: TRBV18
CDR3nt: TGTGCCAGCTCACCAAGGCAGGGTGTTGATGAAAAACTGTTTTTT
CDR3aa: CASSPRQGVDEKLFF

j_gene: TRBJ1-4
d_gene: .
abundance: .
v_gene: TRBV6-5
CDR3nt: TGTGCCAGCAGCGAGGGAGCGGCTAATGAAAAACTGTTTTTT
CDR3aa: CASSEGAANEKLFF

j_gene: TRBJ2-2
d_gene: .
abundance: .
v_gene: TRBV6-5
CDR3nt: TGTGCCAGCTCCTTGGCCTCCGGGGAGCTGTTTTTT
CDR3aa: CASSLASGELFF

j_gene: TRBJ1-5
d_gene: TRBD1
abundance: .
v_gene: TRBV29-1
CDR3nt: TGCAGCGTCTGGACAGGGGGCTCTCAGCCCCAGCATTTT
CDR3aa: CSVWTGGSQPQHF

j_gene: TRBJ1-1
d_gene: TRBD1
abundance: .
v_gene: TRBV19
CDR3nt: TGTGCCAGTAGTACGGACAGGGACACTGAAGCTTTCTTT
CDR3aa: CASSTDRDTEAFF

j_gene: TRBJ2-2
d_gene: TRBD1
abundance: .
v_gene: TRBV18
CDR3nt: TGTGCCAGCTCACCCAAGACAGGGACGAACACCGGGGAGCTGTTTTTT
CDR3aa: CASSPKTGTNTGELFF

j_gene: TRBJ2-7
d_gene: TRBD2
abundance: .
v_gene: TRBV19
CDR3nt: TGTGCCAGTAGCGGACTAGCGGGAGGACCTCCCTACGAGCAGTACTTC
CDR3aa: CASSGLAGGPPYEQYF

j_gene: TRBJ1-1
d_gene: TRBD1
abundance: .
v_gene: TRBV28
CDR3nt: TGTGCCAGCAAAACGACGGGACAGGGGTACACTGAAGCTTTCTTT
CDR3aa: CASKTTGQGYTEAFF

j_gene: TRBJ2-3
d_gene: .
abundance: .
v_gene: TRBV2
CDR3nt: TGTGCCAGCACCTCGGACAAGTGGCAGTATTTT
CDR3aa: CASTSDKWQYF

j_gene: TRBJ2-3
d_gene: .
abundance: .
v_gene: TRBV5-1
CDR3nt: TGCGCCAGCAGCTTTGCCACAGGGAGCGTCCTCACAGATACGCAGTATTTT
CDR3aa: CASSFATGSVLTDTQYF

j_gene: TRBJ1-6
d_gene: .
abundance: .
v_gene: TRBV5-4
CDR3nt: TGTGCCAGCAGTCTACAGGGCTATAATTCACCCCTCCACTTT
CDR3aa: CASSLQGYNSPLHF

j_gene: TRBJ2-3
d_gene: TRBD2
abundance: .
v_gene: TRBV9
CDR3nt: TGTGCCAGCAGCTCCCACCGGACTAGCGGGGGGCCAGATACGCAGTATTTT
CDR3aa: CASSSHRTSGGPDTQYF

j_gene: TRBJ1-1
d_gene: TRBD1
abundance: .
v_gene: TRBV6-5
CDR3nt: TGTGCCAGCAGTTACGTGGGGACAGACACTGAAGCTTTCTTT
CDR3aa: CASSYVGTDTEAFF

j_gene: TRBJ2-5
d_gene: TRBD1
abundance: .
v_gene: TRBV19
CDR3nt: TGTGCCAGTAGTGACGGACAGGGGGGAGAGACCCAGTACTTC
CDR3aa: CASSDGQGGETQYF

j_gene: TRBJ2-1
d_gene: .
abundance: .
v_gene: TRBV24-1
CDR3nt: TGTGCCACCAGTGACCACAGTCGGGAGAACTACAATGAGCAGTTCTTC
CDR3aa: CATSDHSRENYNEQFF

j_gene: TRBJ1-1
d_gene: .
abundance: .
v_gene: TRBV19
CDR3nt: TGTGCCAGTACTGTCAGACTCGGTCAGGGGTTCACTGAAGCTTTCTTT
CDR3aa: CASTVRLGQGFTEAFF

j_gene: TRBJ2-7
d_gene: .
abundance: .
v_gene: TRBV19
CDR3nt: TGTGCCAGTAGCCACCCAACCCGGGGCTACGAGCAGTACTTC
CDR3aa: CASSHPTRGYEQYF

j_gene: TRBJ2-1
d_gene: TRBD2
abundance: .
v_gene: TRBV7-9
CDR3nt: TGTGCCAGCAGCTTAGGCGGGGGGCAACACAATGAGCAGTTCTTC
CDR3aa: CASSLGGGQHNEQFF

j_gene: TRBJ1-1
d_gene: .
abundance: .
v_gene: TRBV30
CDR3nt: TGTGCCTTCAGTCGGGGGGGCGATGAAGCTTTCTTT
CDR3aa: CAFSRGGDEAFF

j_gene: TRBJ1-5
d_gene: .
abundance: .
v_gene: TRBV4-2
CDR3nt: TGTGCCAGCAGCCAAGATCGGTTAGGGACTAATCAGCCCCAGCATTTT
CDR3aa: CASSQDRLGTNQPQHF

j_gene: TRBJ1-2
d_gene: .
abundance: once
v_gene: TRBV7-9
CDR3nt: TGTGCCAGCAGCTTGCAGGTTGACTATGGCTACACCTTC
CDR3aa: CASSLQVDYGYTF